Listed below are T cell receptor beta chains from one sample, sequenced in a study of T cell responses to AZD1222 COVID-19 vaccine. Clones were sequenced by immunoSEQ multiplex PCR, and TCRdb holds only the in-frame ones, with some missing. Of more than 75,000 clones listed, about 91% were seen once; the top ten hold 5.2%. Sequenced material: peripheral blood, taken on day 0 of AZD1222 vaccination. The receptors were gathered from an adult in good health. Both conserved end residues are part of each CDR3. Each record gives: clone size, J gene, D gene, V gene, CDR3 protein, CDR3 DNA. The D gene is left open where the match is weak. Part of the rows lack a size; the others show once, few, many or a class for expanded clones.

size: -; J: TRBJ1-5; D: -; V: TRBV10-3; CDR3: CAVAPDSNQPQHF; DNA: TGTGCCGTCGCCCCCGATAGCAATCAGCCCCAGCATTTT
size: -; J: TRBJ2-7; D: TRBD1; V: TRBV9; CDR3: CASKGQGNLYEQYF; DNA: TGTGCCAGCAAGGGACAGGGAAATCTCTACGAGCAGTACTTC
size: once; J: TRBJ2-1; D: TRBD2; V: TRBV11-2; CDR3: CASSLGGRAGEQFF; DNA: TGTGCCAGCAGCTTGGGGGGGAGGGCCGGTGAGCAGTTCTTC
size: -; J: TRBJ2-1; D: TRBD2; V: TRBV5-8; CDR3: CASSFLGLAGAGSYNEQFF; DNA: TGTGCCAGCAGCTTCCTCGGCCTAGCGGGAGCTGGGTCCTACAATGAGCAGTTCTTC
size: few; J: TRBJ2-3; D: TRBD2; V: TRBV4-1; CDR3: CASSQPGLAGFTDTQYF; DNA: TGCGCCAGCAGCCAACCGGGACTAGCGGGTTTCACAGATACGCAGTATTTT
size: -; J: TRBJ1-1; D: TRBD1; V: TRBV6-2/TRBV6-3; CDR3: CASSYGQAVAFF; DNA: TGTGCCAGCAGTTATGGACAGGCCGTAGCTTTCTTT
size: -; J: TRBJ1-2; D: -; V: TRBV5-6; CDR3: CASSSLPSTNYGYTF; DNA: TGTGCCAGCAGCTCCCTCCCTTCAACCAACTATGGCTACACCTTC
size: once; J: TRBJ2-5; D: -; V: TRBV11-2; CDR3: CASSLDTETQYF; DNA: TGTGCCAGCAGCTTGGACACAGAGACCCAGTACTTC
size: -; J: TRBJ1-3; D: -; V: TRBV7-2; CDR3: CASSLVAESGNTIYF; DNA: TGTGCCAGCAGCTTAGTGGCGGAATCTGGAAACACCATATATTTT
size: -; J: TRBJ2-3; D: -; V: TRBV15; CDR3: CATSMNPTRQLRTDTQYF; DNA: TGTGCCACCAGCATGAACCCTACTCGACAGTTACGCACAGATACGCAGTATTTT
size: few; J: TRBJ2-1; D: TRBD1; V: TRBV24-1; CDR3: CATSDATGGSYNEQFF; DNA: TGTGCCACCAGTGATGCCACAGGGGGCTCCTACAATGAGCAGTTCTTC
size: -; J: TRBJ2-5; D: -; V: TRBV4-2; CDR3: CASSQDLQETQYF; DNA: TGTGCCAGCAGCCAAGACTTGCAAGAGACCCAGTACTTC
size: -; J: TRBJ1-1; D: -; V: TRBV7-9; CDR3: CASSLERGGTEAFF; DNA: TGTGCCAGCAGCTTAGAACGGGGAGGGACTGAAGCTTTCTTT
size: -; J: TRBJ1-3; D: TRBD1; V: TRBV28; CDR3: CASSPWTGQGNTIYF; DNA: TGTGCCAGCAGTCCCTGGACAGGGCAGGGAAACACCATATATTTT
size: -; J: TRBJ2-7; D: -; V: TRBV7-4; CDR3: CASSPELSGGF; DNA: TGTGCCAGCAGCCCCGAGCTATCTGGGGGCTTC
size: -; J: TRBJ2-2; D: -; V: TRBV5-5; CDR3: CASWGGQALLPGELFF; DNA: TGTGCCAGCTGGGGGGGACAGGCCCTTTTACCCGGGGAGCTGTTTTTT
size: once; J: TRBJ2-4; D: -; V: TRBV30; CDR3: CAWREAKNIQYF; DNA: TGTGCCTGGAGGGAAGCCAAAAACATTCAGTACTTC
size: -; J: TRBJ2-7; D: -; V: TRBV24-1; CDR3: CATSGGYEQYF; DNA: TGTGCCACCAGTGGAGGATACGAGCAGTACTTC
size: -; J: TRBJ2-3; D: -; V: TRBV4-2; CDR3: CASSQGVVADTQYF; DNA: TGTGCCAGCAGCCAGGGGGTTGTGGCAGATACGCAGTATTTT
size: -; J: TRBJ2-2; D: TRBD1; V: TRBV7-2; CDR3: CASRTGGNTGELFF; DNA: TGTGCCAGCAGGACAGGGGGAAACACCGGGGAGCTGTTTTTT
size: -; J: TRBJ1-4; D: TRBD1; V: TRBV5-1; CDR3: CASSLAQGVGEKLFF; DNA: TGCGCCAGCAGCTTGGCCCAGGGGGTTGGCGAAAAACTGTTTTTT
size: -; J: TRBJ1-2; D: -; V: TRBV30; CDR3: CAWSRGRAANYGYTF; DNA: TGTGCCTGGAGTCGGGGAAGGGCCGCTAACTATGGCTACACCTTC
size: -; J: TRBJ2-7; D: -; V: TRBV28; CDR3: CASSLPPDEQYF; DNA: TGTGCCAGCAGTTTACCCCCTGACGAGCAGTACTTC
size: -; J: TRBJ1-6; D: -; V: TRBV5-6; CDR3: CASSVSWNSPLHF; DNA: TGTGCCAGCAGCGTCAGTTGGAATTCACCCCTCCACTTT
size: -; J: TRBJ2-1; D: -; V: TRBV30; CDR3: CAWSVGGRRYNEQFF; DNA: TGTGCCTGGAGTGTAGGTGGGAGACGATACAATGAGCAGTTCTTC
size: -; J: TRBJ1-4; D: TRBD1; V: TRBV7-4; CDR3: CASSLPGGTGFVGGF; DNA: TGTGCCAGCAGCTTACCTGGGGGGACAGGGTTTGTTGGAGGTTTT
size: -; J: TRBJ1-2; D: TRBD1; V: TRBV28; CDR3: CAGLDRANYGYTF; DNA: TGTGCCGGGCTCGACAGGGCTAACTATGGCTACACCTTC
size: -; J: TRBJ1-1; D: -; V: TRBV25-1; CDR3: CASSETPGVSANTEAFF; DNA: TGTGCCAGCAGTGAAACCCCGGGAGTGTCAGCGAACACTGAAGCTTTCTTT
size: -; J: TRBJ2-7; D: -; V: TRBV20-1; CDR3: CSASGYRALYEQYF; DNA: TGCAGTGCCAGTGGGTACAGGGCCCTTTACGAGCAGTACTTC
size: many; J: TRBJ2-3; D: TRBD2; V: TRBV29-1; CDR3: CSVEGASGRVADTQYF; DNA: TGCAGCGTTGAGGGAGCTAGCGGGAGAGTGGCAGATACGCAGTATTTT
size: -; J: TRBJ1-3; D: -; V: TRBV5-4; CDR3: CASSSHSSGNTIYF; DNA: TGTGCCAGCAGCTCCCACAGCTCTGGAAACACCATATATTTT
size: once; J: TRBJ1-2; D: -; V: TRBV28; CDR3: CASSFMLYGYTF; DNA: TGTGCCAGCAGTTTCATGCTCTATGGCTACACCTTC
size: -; J: TRBJ2-7; D: -; V: TRBV5-1; CDR3: CASSLGGGPTSYEQYF; DNA: TGCGCCAGCAGCTTGGGAGGAGGGCCAACATCCTACGAGCAGTACTTC
size: -; J: TRBJ1-2; D: TRBD1; V: TRBV10-3; CDR3: CAISGGQAAANYGYTF; DNA: TGTGCCATCAGTGGAGGACAGGCGGCAGCTAACTATGGCTACACCTTC
size: -; J: TRBJ1-1; D: -; V: TRBV7-2; CDR3: CASSLAPGAYTEAFF; DNA: TGTGCCAGCAGCTTAGCGCCCGGGGCTTACACTGAAGCTTTCTTT
size: -; J: TRBJ1-5; D: -; V: TRBV6-5; CDR3: CASSYRDGNQPQHF; DNA: TGTGCCAGCAGTTACCGGGACGGTAATCAGCCCCAGCATTTT
size: once; J: TRBJ2-5; D: TRBD2; V: TRBV7-3; CDR3: CASSLNPPGLGVTETQYF; DNA: TGTGCCAGCAGCTTAAACCCCCCGGGACTAGGGGTCACAGAGACCCAGTACTTC